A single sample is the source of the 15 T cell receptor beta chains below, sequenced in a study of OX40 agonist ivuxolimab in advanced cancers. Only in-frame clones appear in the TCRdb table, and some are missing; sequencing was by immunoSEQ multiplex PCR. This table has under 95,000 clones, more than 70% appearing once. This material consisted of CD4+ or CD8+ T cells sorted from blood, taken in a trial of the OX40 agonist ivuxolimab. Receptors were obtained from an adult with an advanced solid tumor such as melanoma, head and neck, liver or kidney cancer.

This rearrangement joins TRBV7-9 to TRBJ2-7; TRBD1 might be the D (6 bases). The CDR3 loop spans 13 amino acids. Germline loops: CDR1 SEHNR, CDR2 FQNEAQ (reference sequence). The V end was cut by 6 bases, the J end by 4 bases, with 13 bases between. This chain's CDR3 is CASSRDTFYEQYF. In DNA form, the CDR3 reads TGTGCCAGCAGTAGGGACACATTTTACGAGCAGTACTTC.

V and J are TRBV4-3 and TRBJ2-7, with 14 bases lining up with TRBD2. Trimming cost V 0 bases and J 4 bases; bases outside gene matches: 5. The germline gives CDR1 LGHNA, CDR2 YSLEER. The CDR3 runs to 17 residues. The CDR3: CASSQDTWTSGRYEQYF. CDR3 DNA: TGCGCCAGCAGCCAAGATACCTGGACTAGCGGGAGGTACGAGCAGTACTTC.

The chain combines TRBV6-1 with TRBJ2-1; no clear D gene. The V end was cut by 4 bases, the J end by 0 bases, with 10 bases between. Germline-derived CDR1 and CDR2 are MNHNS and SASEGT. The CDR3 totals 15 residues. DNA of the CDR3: TGTGCCAGCAGTGGCGACGGCTTCTCCTACAATGAGCAGTTCTTC. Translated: CASSGDGFSYNEQFF.

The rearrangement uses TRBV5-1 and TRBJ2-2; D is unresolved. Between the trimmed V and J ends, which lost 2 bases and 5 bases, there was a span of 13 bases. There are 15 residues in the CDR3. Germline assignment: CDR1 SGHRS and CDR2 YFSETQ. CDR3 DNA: TGCGCCAGCAGCTTATTGGGTTCGTGGACCGGGGAGCTGTTTTTT. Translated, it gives CASSLLGSWTGELFF. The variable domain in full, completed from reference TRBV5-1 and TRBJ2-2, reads KAGVTQTPRYLIKTRGQQVTLSCSPISGHRSVSWYQQTPGQGLQFLFEYFSETQRNKGNFPGRFSGRQFSNSRSEMNVSTLELGDSALYLCASSLLGSWTGELFFGEGSRLTVL.

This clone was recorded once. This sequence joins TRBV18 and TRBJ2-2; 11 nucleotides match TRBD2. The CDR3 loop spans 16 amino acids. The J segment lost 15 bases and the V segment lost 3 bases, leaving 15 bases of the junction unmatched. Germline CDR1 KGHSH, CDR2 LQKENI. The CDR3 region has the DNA TGTGCCAGCTCACCGACGACTAGCGGGAACACGGGGAGCTTGTTTTTT. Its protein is CASSPTTSGNTGSLFF.

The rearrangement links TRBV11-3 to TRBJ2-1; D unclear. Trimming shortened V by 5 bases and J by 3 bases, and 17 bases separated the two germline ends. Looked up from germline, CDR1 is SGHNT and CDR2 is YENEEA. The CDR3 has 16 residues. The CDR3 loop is CASSPRRDKSYNEQFF. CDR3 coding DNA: TGTGCCAGCAGCCCACGCCGCGACAAAAGCTACAATGAGCAGTTCTTC.

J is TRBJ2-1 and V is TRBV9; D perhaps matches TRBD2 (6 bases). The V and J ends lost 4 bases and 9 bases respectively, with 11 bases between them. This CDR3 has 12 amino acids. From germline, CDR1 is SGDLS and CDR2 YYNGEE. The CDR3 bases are TGTGCCAGCAGCCTAAAGGAGGGTGAGCAGTTCTTC. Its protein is CASSLKEGEQFF.

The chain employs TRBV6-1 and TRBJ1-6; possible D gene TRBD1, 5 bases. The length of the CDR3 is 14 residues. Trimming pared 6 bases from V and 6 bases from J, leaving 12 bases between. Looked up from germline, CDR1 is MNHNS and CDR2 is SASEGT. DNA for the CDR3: TGTGCCAGCAGCCGCGACAGAATTAATTCACCCCTCCACTTT. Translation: CASSRDRINSPLHF.

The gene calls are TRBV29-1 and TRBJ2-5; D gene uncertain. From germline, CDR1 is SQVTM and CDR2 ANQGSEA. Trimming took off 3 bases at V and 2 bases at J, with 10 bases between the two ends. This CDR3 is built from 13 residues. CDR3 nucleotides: TGCAGCGTTGATGAATCAGCTCAAGAGACCCAGTACTTC. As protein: CSVDESAQETQYF. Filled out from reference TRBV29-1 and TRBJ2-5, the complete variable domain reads SAVISQKPSRDICQRGTSLTIQCQVDSQVTMMFWYRQQPGQSLTLIATANQGSEATYESGFVIDKFPISRPNLTFSTLTVSNMSPEDSSIYLCSVDESAQETQYFGPGTRLLVL.

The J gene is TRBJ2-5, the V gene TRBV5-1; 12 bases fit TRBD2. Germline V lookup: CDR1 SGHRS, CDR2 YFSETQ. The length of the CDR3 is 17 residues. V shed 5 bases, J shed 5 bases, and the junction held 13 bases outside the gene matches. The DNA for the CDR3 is TGCGCCAGCAGTCCCCCGGTGACTAGCGGGAGAGCGGAGACCCAGTACTTC. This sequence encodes CASSPPVTSGRAETQYF.

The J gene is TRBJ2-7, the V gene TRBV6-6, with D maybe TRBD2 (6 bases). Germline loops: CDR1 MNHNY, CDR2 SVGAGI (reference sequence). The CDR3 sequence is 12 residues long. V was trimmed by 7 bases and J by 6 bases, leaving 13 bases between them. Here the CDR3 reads CASIAGSREQYF. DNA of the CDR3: TGTGCCAGCATCGCGGGATCCCGCGAGCAGTACTTC.

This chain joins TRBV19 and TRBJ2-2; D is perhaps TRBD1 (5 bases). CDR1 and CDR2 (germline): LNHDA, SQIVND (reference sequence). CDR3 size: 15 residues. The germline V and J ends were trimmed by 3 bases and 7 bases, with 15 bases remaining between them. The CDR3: CASSMGLVRSGELFF. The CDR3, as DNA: TGTGCCAGTAGTATGGGGCTAGTGAGGAGCGGGGAGCTGTTTTTT.

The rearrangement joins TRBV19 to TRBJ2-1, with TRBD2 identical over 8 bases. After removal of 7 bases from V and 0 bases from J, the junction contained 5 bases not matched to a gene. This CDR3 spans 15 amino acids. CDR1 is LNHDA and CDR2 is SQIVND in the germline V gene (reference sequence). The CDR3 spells CASTRTSSSYNEQFF. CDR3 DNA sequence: TGTGCCAGTACCAGGACTAGCAGCTCCTACAATGAGCAGTTCTTC.

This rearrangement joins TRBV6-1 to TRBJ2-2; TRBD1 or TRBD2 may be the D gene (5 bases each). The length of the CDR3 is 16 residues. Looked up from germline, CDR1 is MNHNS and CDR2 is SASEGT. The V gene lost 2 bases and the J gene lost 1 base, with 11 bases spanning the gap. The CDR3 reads CASSERGDRNTGELFF. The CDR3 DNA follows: TGTGCCAGCAGTGAACGAGGGGACCGGAACACCGGGGAGCTGTTTTTT.

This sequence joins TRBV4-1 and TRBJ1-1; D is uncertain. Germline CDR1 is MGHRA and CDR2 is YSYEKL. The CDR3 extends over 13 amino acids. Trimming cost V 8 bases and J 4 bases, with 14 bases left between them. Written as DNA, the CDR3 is TGCGCCAGCGCCTCAGGTGGGAGCACTGAAGCTTTCTTT. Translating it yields CASASGGSTEAFF.